Listed here is a single T cell receptor beta chain. Its antigen remains undetermined. Base qualities are missing; no much larger clone stands one base away. This specimen belongs to a study of cytomegalovirus exposure and HLA in healthy donors (dated by TCRdb to about 2017). In the study overall: According to a later analysis, one platform produced both the roughly 120 validation repertoires and the roughly 650 repertoires of the first cohort. Along with the approximately 620-subject first cohort, a separate validation cohort of around 110 different subjects was used. The study combined high-throughput TCR immunosequencing, statistical association of individual TCRs with disease status, and machine learning to predict cytomegalovirus infection status. The study aimed to test whether signatures of past pathogen exposure could be identified by cataloging public T cell receptors. Study-wide findings and limitations: The study listed 150 to 200 TCR beta chains as associated with cytomegalovirus. In a later analysis, TCRs clustered in the first cohort were found to also tend to co-occur in the roughly 130 validation repertoires, with 94% of cluster scores above 0. Across donors, most TCR sequences were observed very rarely, whereas some public TCRs were present in many individuals. A few of the identified cytomegalovirus-associated TCR beta chains were confirmed in vitro to be specific for cytomegalovirus antigens. The validation cohort had no HLA typing available for a later analysis, so co-occurrence within that cohort was assessed over all 120 or so repertoires. The authors suggested that the approach could potentially be generalized to other disease states and immunological phenotypes. The classifier was reported to diagnose cytomegalovirus status with high specificity and sensitivity in both the original and validation cohorts.

Donors formed part of the validation cohort, which comprised 120 subjects and was distinct from the first cohort of 690 or so subjects. Here V drops 0 bases and J drops 11 bases, and the junction holds 9 bases not matched to any gene. The CDR3 goes from the cysteine to the phenylalanine over 15 residues. CDR3 DNA is the only sequence kept; it has 45 bases, read in frame from the first base. The germline V gene specifies SGHRS as CDR1 and YFSETQ as CDR2. Library creation used the immunoSEQ multiplex PCR assay. The published analysis was carried out like this. A statistical classification framework was developed to diagnose cytomegalovirus status using the catalog of TCR beta chain sequences. The source is immuneACCESS, and TCRdb retained only in-frame sequences with V and J called. Part of the clones is not carried over; for the studies checked, unresolved V genes explain less than half of this, and the remainder is unexplained. The D gene and trimming were derived from the DNA, and the V and J assignments and clone size from that table. Across this sample there are approximately 200,000 clones, with roughly 84% seen only once. Jointly, the top ten make up around an eighth of the sample.

Here the chain combines TRBV5-1 and TRBJ2-1, and TRBD2 matches 9 of the central bases. The source is a young woman in good health and CMV-seropositive. The sample was PBMCs. The nucleotide sequence is given as TGCGCCAGCAGCTTGGCCGTGACTAGCGGTCAAAAGCAGTTCTTC. Its translation reads: CASSLAVTSGQKQFF.